These T cell receptor beta chains were read from a single sample in a study of CD8+CD57+ T cells in acquired aplastic anemia. One entry per CDR3 protein, called by TCRdb with MiXCR from the reads. The sample yields fewer than 85,000 distinct CDR3 sequences, roughly 70% seen once. Sequencing was carried out using sorted CD4+, CD8+, or CD8+CD57+ T cells (not recorded which) from PBMCs. The receptor source for this set is a human donor with aplastic anemia. Each CDR3 is given with its conserved first and last residue. The order of the fields is clone size, J gene, V gene, D gene, CDR3 length, CDR3 DNA, CDR3 protein. A D gene is named only where the DNA matches it firmly. Clone size is shown for a subset of rows, as once, few, many or a class of expanded clone.

abundance: NA; j_gene: TRBJ2-3; v_gene: TRBV7-2; d_gene: NA; len: 13; CDR3nt: TGTGCCAGCAGCCGATCGGTGCCAACCGGGCAGTATTTT; CDR3aa: CASSRSVPTGQYF
abundance: once; j_gene: TRBJ2-7; v_gene: TRBV11-2; d_gene: NA; len: 13; CDR3nt: TGTGCCAGCAGGTACCAGGGGTCCTACGAGCAGTACTTC; CDR3aa: CASRYQGSYEQYF
abundance: NA; j_gene: TRBJ2-7; v_gene: TRBV10-1; d_gene: TRBD2; len: 18; CDR3nt: TGCGCCAGCGACCTCTCGGGGCTAGCGGGCCTTGTTGCCTACGAGCAGTACTTC; CDR3aa: CASDLSGLAGLVAYEQYF
abundance: few; j_gene: TRBJ2-5; v_gene: TRBV10-3; d_gene: NA; len: 13; CDR3nt: TGTGCCATCAGCGGAGGACAACAAGAGACCCAGTACTTC; CDR3aa: CAISGGQQETQYF
abundance: NA; j_gene: TRBJ2-5; v_gene: TRBV29-1; d_gene: NA; len: 14; CDR3nt: TGCAGCGTTGCTGGGGCCGCGGGATTAGAGACCCAGTACTTC; CDR3aa: CSVAGAAGLETQYF
abundance: many; j_gene: TRBJ1-6; v_gene: TRBV3-1; d_gene: NA; len: 15; CDR3nt: TGTGCCAGCAGCCATCTGGACGCCTATAATTCACCCCTCCACTTT; CDR3aa: CASSHLDAYNSPLHF
abundance: NA; j_gene: TRBJ2-7; v_gene: TRBV10-3; d_gene: NA; len: 13; CDR3nt: TGTGCCATCAGGGACATACAGGTTGTCGAGCAGTACTTC; CDR3aa: CAIRDIQVVEQYF
abundance: NA; j_gene: TRBJ1-6; v_gene: TRBV12-3/TRBV12-4; d_gene: NA; len: 11; CDR3nt: TGTGCCAGCAGCAGCTATTCACCCCTCCACTTT; CDR3aa: CASSSYSPLHF
abundance: NA; j_gene: TRBJ1-1; v_gene: TRBV2; d_gene: NA; len: 15; CDR3nt: TGTGCCAGCAGGCCCGACGGGGGGAGGGACACTGAAGCTTTCTTT; CDR3aa: CASRPDGGRDTEAFF
abundance: NA; j_gene: TRBJ2-7; v_gene: TRBV20-1; d_gene: TRBD2; len: 14; CDR3nt: TGCAGTGCCCAAGGGACTAGCGGACACTACGAGCAGTACTTC; CDR3aa: CSAQGTSGHYEQYF
abundance: NA; j_gene: TRBJ2-7; v_gene: TRBV5-1; d_gene: TRBD1; len: 13; CDR3nt: TGCGCCAGCAGAGGGACAGGACGCTACGAGCAGTACTTC; CDR3aa: CASRGTGRYEQYF
abundance: NA; j_gene: TRBJ2-1; v_gene: TRBV5-6; d_gene: NA; len: 16; CDR3nt: TGTGCCAGCAGCCCTATAGGACAGCTCCTCTACAATGAGCAGTCCTTC; CDR3aa: CASSPIGQLLYNEQSF